Listed here is a single T cell receptor beta chain. Trimming removed 2 bases from V and 3 bases from J; junction bases left unmatched: 3. This CDR3 is built from 14 residues. Germline V gives CDR1 MNHEY, CDR2 SVGAGI. These data originate in a study of beta chain features in type 1 diabetes. TCRB transcripts that were expressed got sequenced, as all of the isolated RNA had been reverse transcribed. Method: immunoSEQ multiplex PCR; TCRdb's copy keeps in-frame clones and lacks some. The repertoire holds 850,000 to 900,000 clones, with 15% to 20% as singletons. V is TRBV6-5 and J is TRBJ2-7; 8 nucleotides match TRBD2. This TCR derives from a woman younger than 35 in good health. Sequenced sample: naive CD4+ T cells from blood. CDR3 in amino acids: CASSYRSGDYEQYF. The DNA of the CDR3 is TGTGCCAGCAGTTACCGTAGCGGGGACTACGAGCAGTACTTC.